These 29 T cell receptor beta chains came from one sample sequenced in a study of shared clonotypes between healthy human individuals. TCRdb's copy holds only in-frame clones and misses some; the assay was immunoSEQ multiplex PCR. The sample holds 2.3 million or so clones, more than 80% seen once. The sample taken for sequencing was naive CD4+ T cells from PBMCs. This sample's subset: CD45RA+ positively selected. These receptors all stem from a man in his late teens or twenties in good health. Some clones in this sample may be carry-over from other donors' samples.

This chain links TRBV4-1 with TRBJ2-7; D may correspond to TRBD1 or TRBD2 (5 bases each). The CDR3 runs to 15 residues. Germline assignment: CDR1 MGHRA and CDR2 YSYEKL. The germline V and J ends were trimmed by 1 base and 2 bases, with 12 bases remaining between them. CDR3 sequence: CASSQVIRDPYEQYF. The CDR3 nucleotides read TGCGCCAGCAGCCAAGTCATCCGGGACCCCTACGAGCAGTACTTC.

This chain uses TRBV7-2 with TRBJ1-2; perhaps TRBD1 as D (5 bases). Germline V gene lookup returns CDR1 SGHTA and CDR2 FQGNSA. The V end was cut by 1 base, the J end by 8 bases, with 17 bases between. This CDR3 has 15 residues. DNA for the CDR3: TGTGCCAGCAGCTTAGAGGCAGGGAGTTATCAGGGCTACACCTTC. Translating it yields CASSLEAGSYQGYTF. The variable domain in full, with the rest retrieved from reference TRBV7-2 and TRBJ1-2, is GAGVSQSPSNKVTEKGKDVELRCDPISGHTALYWYRQSLGQGLEFLIYFQGNSAPDKSGLPSDRFSAERTGGSVSTLTIQRTQQEDSAVYLCASSLEAGSYQGYTFGSGTRLTVV.

This sequence joins TRBV28 and TRBJ2-3; tentatively, D is TRBD1 (7 bases). The CDR3 has 15 amino acids. The germline V gene encodes CDR1 MDHEN and CDR2 SYDVKM. Between the trimmed V and J ends, which lost 11 bases and 2 bases, there was a span of 20 bases. The CDR3 DNA sequence: TGTGCCTGCAATGGCGGGACAGAATACACAGATACGCAGTATTTT. Its translation is CACNGGTEYTDTQYF.

The V call is TRBV30, the J call TRBJ2-5; 10 positions agree with TRBD2. V lost 8 bases and J lost 3; bases outside the gene matches: 6. Looked up from germline, CDR1 is GTSNPN and CDR2 is SVGIG (reference sequence). This CDR3 is built from 13 residues. The CDR3: CAAKGLAKETQYF. In nucleotides, the CDR3 is TGTGCCGCAAAGGGACTAGCGAAAGAGACCCAGTACTTC.

DNA for the CDR3: TGCGCCAGTGCCATTGGGGGACAGGAGGAGACCCAGTACTTC. This translates into CASAIGGQEETQYF. V is TRBV5-1 and J is TRBJ2-5; 8 nucleotides match TRBD1. Germline values: CDR1 SGHRS, CDR2 YFSETQ. V was clipped by 8 bases and J by 5 bases; unmatched bases: 11. This CDR3 spans 14 amino acids.

CDR3 in DNA: TGTGCCAGCAGCCAAGTAAGTGTGACAGGGTTTTGGTATCAGCCCCAGCATTTT. Amino acid sequence: CASSQVSVTGFWYQPQHF. The rearrangement uses TRBV4-2 and TRBJ1-5; TRBD1 matches 7 bases. From germline, CDR1 is LGHNA and CDR2 YNFKEQ. This CDR3 is built from 18 residues. Trimming at V came to 1 base and at J to 5 bases, leaving 14 bases not matched to a gene.

Of note for this clone: Other DNA sequences in the same sample also yield this CDR3. The V and J genes are TRBV5-4 and TRBJ2-7; 8 bases agree with TRBD1. The CDR3 runs to 13 residues. Germline CDR1 reads SGHNT; CDR2 reads YYREEE (reference sequence). V lost 4 bases to trimming and J lost 4 bases; unmatched junction nucleotides: 4. CDR3 residues: CASSAGQGYEQYF. CDR3 sequence (DNA): TGTGCCAGCAGCGCTGGACAGGGTTACGAGCAGTACTTC.

This chain links TRBV7-6 with TRBJ2-7; 7 nucleotides line up with TRBD1. The CDR3 runs to 15 residues. Germline CDR1 reads SGHVS; CDR2 reads FNYEAQ. V gave up 1 base and J gave up 2 bases; unmatched junction bases: 5. This CDR3 is CASSLGTGETYEQYF. The CDR3 nucleotides are TGTGCCAGCAGCTTAGGTACAGGGGAAACCTACGAGCAGTACTTC.

The chain combines TRBV28 with TRBJ1-1; 8 positions agree with TRBD1. This CDR3 has 12 residues. CDR1 and CDR2 (germline): MDHEN, SYDVKM. The ends lost 4 bases at V and 8 bases at J; junction bases unmatched: 3. The CDR3 DNA is TGTGCCAGCAGTTCCAGGGACAGGGAAGCTTTCTTT. Amino acid sequence: CASSSRDREAFF.

This clone was seen a single time. This chain links TRBV7-9 with TRBJ2-1; D perhaps matches TRBD2 (5 bases). This CDR3 has 16 residues. Germline CDR1 and CDR2: SEHNR and FQNEAQ (reference sequence). Trimming stripped 1 base from V and 2 bases from J, with 12 bases between. DNA for the CDR3: TGTGCCAGCAGCTTAGACCCGGCCGGGACCTACAATGAGCAGTTCTTC. This sequence encodes CASSLDPAGTYNEQFF.

J is TRBJ2-1 and V is TRBV19, with 11 bases lining up with TRBD2. There are 16 residues in the CDR3. CDR1 and CDR2 from the germline V gene are LNHDA and SQIVND (reference sequence). With 7 bases clipped from V and 10 bases from J, the junction kept 15 bases outside the gene matches. The DNA for the CDR3 is TGTGCCAGTAACAAGGAGGGGACTAGCGGAGCGGGCGAGCAGTTCTTC. Amino acids: CASNKEGTSGAGEQFF.

J is TRBJ2-5 and V is TRBV27, with 9 positions matching TRBD1. The CDR3 is made up of 15 amino acids. Germline V gene lookup returns CDR1 MNHEY and CDR2 SMNVEV (reference sequence). Trimming cost V 3 bases and J 4 bases; bases outside gene matches: 6. The CDR3 DNA sequence: TGTGCCAGCAGTTTGGGGACAGGGTTCCGAGAGACCCAGTACTTC. This encodes CASSLGTGFRETQYF.

Concerning this clone: Other DNA sequences from this sample encode an identical CDR3 as well. V and J are TRBV5-4 and TRBJ2-5, with 7 bases fitting TRBD1. V shed 4 bases, J shed 1 base, and the junction held 4 bases outside the gene matches. Germline V lookup: CDR1 SGHNT, CDR2 YYREEE (reference sequence). The length of the CDR3 is 14 residues. The CDR3 here is CASSPGTVQETQYF. Written as DNA, the CDR3 is TGTGCCAGCAGCCCAGGGACAGTCCAAGAGACCCAGTACTTC.

The rearrangement uses TRBV6-1 and TRBJ2-5, with TRBD2 matching over 7 bases. Germline V gives CDR1 MNHNS, CDR2 SASEGT. This CDR3 spans 14 amino acids. Trimming cost V 10 bases and J 4 bases; bases outside gene matches: 12. CDR3 DNA: TGTGCCACCCAGACTAGCTGGGGGGGAGAGACCCAGTACTTC. Its protein is CATQTSWGGETQYF.

This clone occurred a few times. This CDR3 is also generated by other DNA sequences in the sample. This rearrangement joins TRBV18 to TRBJ2-3; D remains unclear. This CDR3 region has 12 residues. CDR1 and CDR2 (germline): KGHSH, LQKENI. V lost 3 bases to trimming and J lost 2 bases, with 3 bases between them. The CDR3 protein is CASSPSTDTQYF. In nucleotides, the CDR3 is TGTGCCAGCTCACCCTCCACAGATACGCAGTATTTT.

The chain has TRBV10-3 and TRBJ2-4; 12 nucleotides agree with TRBD2. Germline trimming cut 2 bases from V and 3 bases from J; bases unmatched to any gene: 11. The germline V gene has CDR1 ENHRY and CDR2 SYGVKD. The CDR3 totals 19 residues. The CDR3 nucleotides read TGTGCCATCAGTGAGCGGGCTAGCGGGAGGGCCGCTGGCAAAAACATTCAGTACTTC. Its protein product is CAISERASGRAAGKNIQYF.

The chain employs TRBV11-1 and TRBJ2-2; TRBD2 agrees at 7 bases. The germline V gene has CDR1 SGHAT and CDR2 FQDESV (reference sequence). V shed 3 bases, J shed 2 bases, and the junction held 6 bases outside the gene matches. The CDR3 totals 16 residues. The chain's CDR3 is CASSFRAGDNTGELFF. The CDR3 DNA follows: TGTGCCAGCAGCTTTCGGGCGGGAGATAACACCGGGGAGCTGTTTTTT.

This rearrangement joins TRBV28 to TRBJ2-2, with 9 bases lining up with TRBD1. The CDR3 is made up of 15 amino acids. The germline V gene encodes CDR1 MDHEN and CDR2 SYDVKM. Trimming cost V 4 bases and J 6 bases; bases outside gene matches: 6. CDR3 bases: TGTGCCAGCAGTTCCCGGGACAGGGACTCCGGGGAGCTGTTTTTT. It translates to CASSSRDRDSGELFF.

The chain carries TRBV11-2 and TRBJ2-3, with D possibly being TRBD1 (5 bases). This CDR3 has 14 residues. Trimming removed 8 bases from V and 8 bases from J, with 20 bases in between. Germline V CDR1 and CDR2: SGHAT, FQNNGV. The CDR3 DNA sequence: TGTGCCAGCCAGGGCTTCGGTTCATTGGGTACGCAGTATTTT. Its protein product is CASQGFGSLGTQYF.

This chain joins TRBV25-1 and TRBJ1-6; a weak D match, TRBD1 (5 bases). Germline assignment: CDR1 MGHDK and CDR2 SYGVNS. Trimming cost V 2 bases and J 8 bases, with 13 bases left between them. The CDR3 is 15 amino acids. The CDR3 region is CASSESRTIYSPLHF. CDR3 DNA: TGTGCCAGCAGTGAAAGTCGGACAATTTATTCACCCCTCCACTTT.

The chain couples TRBV4-2 to TRBJ2-4, with 7 bases matching TRBD1. Losses at the gene ends were 1 base for V and 7 bases for J; bases not matched to a gene: 4. Germline loops: CDR1 LGHNA, CDR2 YNFKEQ. This CDR3 has 14 residues. The CDR3 DNA is TGTGCCAGCAGCCAAGCCCAGGGGGACAACATTCAGTACTTC. Translated, it gives CASSQAQGDNIQYF.

This clone has just one count. The chain employs TRBV7-9 and TRBJ2-2; D uncertain. The V gene's germline CDR1 is SEHNR and CDR2 FQNEAQ (reference sequence). Trimming cost V 6 bases and J 1 base, with 12 bases left between them. The CDR3 sequence is 15 residues long. The CDR3 DNA follows: TGTGCCAGCAGATCGGACCTACTGAACACCGGGGAGCTGTTTTTT. It is translated as CASRSDLLNTGELFF.

In regard to this clone: This specimen includes other DNA sequences encoding the same CDR3. The V call is TRBV7-2, the J call TRBJ2-1, with D tentatively TRBD2 (6 bases). This CDR3 comprises 15 residues. Trimming removed 6 bases from V and 0 bases from J, with 12 bases in between. Germline values: CDR1 SGHTA, CDR2 FQGNSA. This chain's CDR3 is CASSPEGSSYNEQFF. DNA of the CDR3: TGTGCCAGCAGTCCGGAGGGGAGCTCCTACAATGAGCAGTTCTTC.

In its sample, this clone was seen once. The rearrangement links TRBV7-9 to TRBJ2-1; 10 nucleotides line up with TRBD2. The V gene's germline CDR1 is SEHNR and CDR2 FQNEAQ (reference sequence). Germline trimming cut 3 bases from V and 10 bases from J; bases unmatched to any gene: 12. The CDR3 runs 16 residues. CDR3 nucleotide sequence: TGTGCCAGCAGCTTCGAGCGGGAGGGCCCTTCGTCGGAGCAGTTCTTC. Protein product: CASSFEREGPSSEQFF. Looking up the rest from reference TRBV7-9 and TRBJ2-1 gives the full variable domain: DTGVSQNPRHKITKRGQNVTFRCDPISEHNRLYWYRQTLGQGPEFLTYFQNEAQLEKSRLLSDRFSAERPKGSFSTLEIQRTEQGDSAMYLCASSFEREGPSSEQFFGPGTRLTVL.

This clone was found a few times. J is TRBJ1-4 and V is TRBV15, with D perhaps TRBD1 (5 bases). The CDR3 is 15 residues long. Per the germline V gene, CDR1 is LNHNV and CDR2 is YYDKDF (reference sequence). Between the trimmed V and J ends, which lost 3 bases and 12 bases, there was a span of 20 bases. The CDR3 nucleotides are TGTGCCACCAGCAGCCAAGATTGGGGCCACGACGAACTGTTTTTT. Residues: CATSSQDWGHDELFF.

The chain links TRBV5-1 to TRBJ2-7; no clear D. Trimming removed 5 bases from V and 1 base from J, with 13 bases in between. Germline lookup yields CDR1 SGHRS and CDR2 YFSETQ. This CDR3 comprises 14 residues. The CDR3 DNA reads TGCGCCAGCAGTATTATAGAGAATTCCTACGAGCAGTACTTC. Translated, it gives CASSIIENSYEQYF. Based on the CDR3 plus reference TRBV5-1 and TRBJ2-7, the full variable domain is KAGVTQTPRYLIKTRGQQVTLSCSPISGHRSVSWYQQTPGQGLQFLFEYFSETQRNKGNFPGRFSGRQFSNSRSEMNVSTLELGDSALYLCASSIIENSYEQYFGPGTRLTVT.

The V gene is TRBV5-4, the J gene TRBJ1-2; 10 bases line up with TRBD1. The CDR3 has 14 residues. The germline V gene encodes CDR1 SGHNT and CDR2 YYREEE (reference sequence). Germline trimming cut 3 bases from V and 8 bases from J; bases unmatched to any gene: 7. CDR3 in amino acids: CASSSGQGVWGYTF. The CDR3 DNA reads TGTGCCAGCAGCTCTGGACAGGGGGTATGGGGCTACACCTTC.

The rearrangement links TRBV28 to TRBJ2-3; 11 bases align to TRBD1. V lost 4 bases, J lost 5 bases, and 5 bases stayed unmatched. This CDR3 has 15 residues. From germline, CDR1 is MDHEN and CDR2 SYDVKM. The CDR3 DNA follows: TGTGCCAGCAGTTCCCAGGGACAGGGGGAAGATACGCAGTATTTT. Its translation: CASSSQGQGEDTQYF. The variable domain in full, completed from reference TRBV28 and TRBJ2-3, reads DVKVTQSSRYLVKRTGEKVFLECVQDMDHENMFWYRQDPGLGLRLIYFSYDVKMKEKGDIPEGYSVSREKKERFSLILESASTNQTSMYLCASSSQGQGEDTQYFGPGTRLTVL.

The chain couples TRBV28 to TRBJ2-3; a possible D gene is TRBD2 (6 bases). V dropped 6 bases and J dropped 0 bases, with 13 bases sitting between them. The CDR3 runs to 15 residues. CDR1 MDHEN and CDR2 SYDVKM come from the germline V gene. CDR3 protein: CASRPGGTSTDTQYF. CDR3 nucleotides: TGTGCCAGCAGACCCGGTGGGACTAGCACAGATACGCAGTATTTT.